This T cell receptor beta chain emerged from a study of blood T cells in healthy people across ages. In its sample, this clonotype was seen a few times. From germline, CDR1 is KGHSH and CDR2 LQKENI. V gave up 1 base and J gave up 8 bases, with 11 bases separating them. The CDR3 covers 13 residues. Using a J-beta primer mix together with a sample-barcoded 5' primer, a second PCR was run for about 6 to 12 cycles. Each CDR3 protein gets one entry after TCRdb re-called the 5' RACE reads with MiXCR. The sample holds 800,000 to 950,000 distinct CDR3 sequences, around 49% seen once. Sequencing was carried out using blood. The J gene is TRBJ1-2, the V gene TRBV18; tentatively, D is TRBD1 (5 bases). This sequence originates from a young man in good health. In DNA form, the CDR3 reads TGTGCCAGCTCACCACAATCCAGGGAGGGCTACACCTTC. Translated, it gives CASSPQSREGYTF.